What follows are 25 T cell receptor beta chains derived from one specimen sequenced in a study of identical twins. From the 5' RACE reads, TCRdb called clonotypes with MiXCR, one entry per CDR3 protein. The sample records approximately 220,000 distinct CDR3 sequences, about 7.5% being singletons. In addition, the sample was reused for a study of yellow fever vaccine responses in identical twins.

Sequencing input: memory (CD45RO+) T cells sorted from blood. Receptor source: a woman aged 18-29 years in good health.

This clonotype was seen at least ten times. The genes are TRBV25-1 and TRBJ2-7; 8 bases map to TRBD1. J lost 3 bases, V lost 6 bases, and 7 bases had no gene match. CDR1 is MGHDK, CDR2 SYGVNS, per germline. The CDR3 extends over 14 amino acids. The CDR3 protein is CASRGQDLGYEQYF. DNA of the CDR3: TGTGCCAGCAGGGGACAGGATCTTGGCTACGAGCAGTACTTC.

This clonotype was found a few times. The V gene is TRBV5-1, the J gene TRBJ2-3, with 9 bases aligning to TRBD1. The CDR3 length is 16 residues. The germline V gene has CDR1 SGHRS and CDR2 YFSETQ. The junction had 9 bases not matched to a gene; V was cut back by 5 bases and J by 2 bases. The CDR3 DNA sequence: TGCGCCAGCAGGTTGACCGGGACAGGGTACACAGATACGCAGTATTTT. Translation gives CASRLTGTGYTDTQYF.

This clonotype was picked up a small number of times. The rearrangement uses TRBV7-2 and TRBJ1-2; D is possibly TRBD1 (5 bases). This CDR3 has 15 residues. Germline CDR1 and CDR2: SGHTA and FQGNSA. V was pared by 8 bases and J by 7 bases, with 23 bases between. In nucleotides, the CDR3 is TGTGCCAGCTCCCAAAGGACCGGGGTTGGGGGTGGCTACACCTTC. This encodes CASSQRTGVGGGYTF.

Many counts were recorded for this clonotype. The V and J genes are TRBV4-3 and TRBJ2-2, with TRBD2 matching over 7 bases. Germline CDR1 reads LGHNA; CDR2 reads YSLEER. The CDR3 is 17 amino acids. With 0 bases clipped from V and 4 bases from J, the junction kept 8 bases outside the gene matches. Here the CDR3 DNA reads TGCGCCAGCAGCCAAGACCGACTAGCCCGCGGCACCGGGGAGCTGTTTTTT. It codes for CASSQDRLARGTGELFF.

The chain recombines TRBV2 with TRBJ1-5; 7 bases are a match to TRBD1. This CDR3 is 14 amino acids long. The V segment lost 6 bases and the J segment 9 bases; nucleotides outside the gene matches: 11. The V gene's germline CDR1 is SNHLY and CDR2 FYNNEI. The CDR3 coding sequence is TGTGCCAGCAGGTATACAGGGGACGGTGCGCCCCAGCATTTT. Translating gives CASRYTGDGAPQHF.

There are a few counts of this clonotype. The rearrangement links TRBV3-1 to TRBJ2-5; D is possibly TRBD2 (5 bases). The germline V gene has CDR1 LGHDT and CDR2 YNNKEL (reference sequence). The ends were cut back, 2 bases at V and 6 bases at J, with 13 bases in the middle. The CDR3 length is 14 residues. In nucleotides, the CDR3 is TGTGCCAGCAGCCAAACTAGGGTGGTACAGACCCAGTACTTC. Amino acids: CASSQTRVVQTQYF.

This clonotype was seen repeatedly, ten times or more. The chain carries TRBV20-1 and TRBJ1-1; D is unclear. The CDR3 has 13 amino acids. The V end lost 1 base, the J end lost 1 base, and 7 bases lay between the germline ends. CDR1 DFQATT and CDR2 SNEGSKA come from the germline V gene (reference sequence). CDR3 sequence reads: CSARGRGNTEAFF. Written as DNA, the CDR3 is TGCAGTGCTAGAGGCCGGGGGAACACTGAAGCTTTCTTT.

This clonotype was counted a few times. The V and J genes are TRBV14 and TRBJ1-2; D uncertain. CDR3 size: 15 residues. Germline lookup yields CDR1 SGHDN and CDR2 FVKESK. Trimming cost V 0 bases and J 2 bases, with 10 bases left between them. As DNA, the CDR3 is TGTGCCAGCAGCCAAGAGGCAGGAACGAACTATGGCTACACCTTC. Its translation: CASSQEAGTNYGYTF.

The chain links TRBV3-1 to TRBJ1-2; no firm D call. Germline V gene sequence: CDR1 LGHDT, CDR2 YNNKEL (reference sequence). The CDR3 has 16 residues. The V gene lost 4 bases and the J gene lost 5 bases, with 20 bases spanning the gap. This chain's CDR3 is CASSLGTGVSLYGYTF. The CDR3 region has the DNA TGTGCCAGCAGCCTGGGAACTGGAGTCTCGTTGTATGGCTACACCTTC.

This clonotype was counted only a few times. CDR3 bases: TGCAGTGCTAGCCCTCTACTAGCGGGGGAAGAGACCCAGTACTTC. It encodes CSASPLLAGEETQYF. The chain recombines TRBV20-1 with TRBJ2-5, with 11 bases matching TRBD2. The CDR3 is made up of 15 amino acids. Germline CDR1 DFQATT, CDR2 SNEGSKA (reference sequence). V shed 3 bases, J shed 3 bases, and the junction held 6 bases outside the gene matches.

The rearrangement joins TRBV19 to TRBJ2-3, with 7 bases that match TRBD1. The V gene's germline CDR1 is LNHDA and CDR2 SQIVND (reference sequence). CDR3 length: 13 residues. The ends lost 5 bases at V and 6 bases at J; junction bases unmatched: 5. The CDR3 DNA is TGTGCCAGTAGTCGGACAGGCCCGGATACGCAGTATTTT. This sequence encodes CASSRTGPDTQYF.

This clonotype was detected only a few times. The genes are TRBV3-1 and TRBJ2-7; 8 nucleotides align to TRBD1. Losses at the gene ends were 4 bases for V and 4 bases for J; bases not matched to a gene: 6. CDR3 length equals 14 residues. In germline, CDR1 is LGHDT, CDR2 YNNKEL (reference sequence). The CDR3 nucleotides read TGTGCCAGCAGCCGACAGGGGCTTGAATACGAGCAGTACTTC. It is translated as CASSRQGLEYEQYF.

This clonotype was detected ten times or more. The V and J genes are TRBV9 and TRBJ1-4, with a tentative D call TRBD1 (6 bases). CDR1 and CDR2 (germline): SGDLS, YYNGEE. The V gene lost 2 bases and the J gene lost 4 bases, with 12 bases spanning the gap. The CDR3 is 15 amino acids. This CDR3 is CASSVETGHNEKLFF. The CDR3 DNA follows: TGTGCCAGCAGCGTGGAGACAGGACATAATGAAAAACTGTTTTTT.

This clonotype was recorded many times. J is TRBJ2-7 and V is TRBV28; D remains ambiguous. V dropped 9 bases and J dropped 0 bases, with 12 bases sitting between them. The CDR3 sequence is 13 residues long. Germline V gene sequence: CDR1 MDHEN, CDR2 SYDVKM. CDR3: CASRRWSSYEQYF. DNA of the CDR3: TGTGCCAGTAGACGGTGGAGCTCCTACGAGCAGTACTTC.

The sample holds many counts of this clonotype. This chain uses TRBV3-1 with TRBJ2-3, with a tentative D call TRBD2 (6 bases). The CDR3 totals 17 residues. Trimming shortened V by 1 base and J by 1 base, and 15 bases separated the two germline ends. Germline CDR1 is LGHDT and CDR2 is YNNKEL (reference sequence). CDR3 in amino acids: CASSQVVPGTRTDTQYF. Here the CDR3 DNA reads TGTGCCAGCAGCCAAGTAGTCCCCGGGACTCGCACAGATACGCAGTATTTT.

This rearrangement joins TRBV21-1 to TRBJ2-5; the DNA was not used to check the table's D call, TRBD1. TRBV21-1 is designated a pseudogene. The CDR3 covers 15 residues. The CDR3 DNA reads as TGTGCCAGCAGTTCGGGACAGGGGCCTGAAGAGACCCAGTACTTC. It yields the protein CASSSGQGPEETQYF.

This clonotype has ten or more counts. The chain joins TRBV27 to TRBJ2-7; D gene unclear. This CDR3 comprises 13 residues. The V end was cut by 4 bases, the J end by 6 bases, with 13 bases between. CDR1 is MNHEY and CDR2 is SMNVEV in the germline V gene (reference sequence). Here the CDR3 DNA reads TGTGCCAGCAGTTGGAATACGAAGGGCGAGCAGTACTTC. Translated, it gives CASSWNTKGEQYF.

V gene TRBV5-3 combines with J gene TRBJ2-7; D is perhaps TRBD1 (5 bases). TRBV5-3 is identified as an open reading frame with a role that is uncertain. Trimming left V 9 bases short and J 0 bases short, with 19 bases between. This CDR3 region has 15 residues. The CDR3 sequence: CAMSPGFQSSYEQYF. CDR3 bases: TGTGCCATGAGCCCAGGGTTTCAGAGCTCCTACGAGCAGTACTTC.

In its sample, this clonotype was seen a few times. The V and J genes are TRBV20-1 and TRBJ2-7; D perhaps matches TRBD2 (5 bases). The CDR3 runs 15 residues. V gave up 0 bases and J gave up 6 bases, with 18 bases separating them. Germline CDR1 and CDR2: DFQATT and SNEGSKA (reference sequence). CDR3 region: CSARDRIGISGEQYF. CDR3 nucleotides: TGCAGTGCTAGAGATCGGATTGGCATAAGCGGCGAGCAGTACTTC.

This clonotype was seen only a few times. The chain recombines TRBV2 with TRBJ2-3; 11 nucleotides match TRBD2. CDR1 SNHLY and CDR2 FYNNEI come from the germline V gene. The junction had 4 bases not matched to a gene; V was cut back by 9 bases and J by 2 bases. This CDR3 contains 14 residues. CDR3 nucleotides: TGTGCCAGTCAACTAGCGGGGGTCACAGATACGCAGTATTTT. Translation gives CASQLAGVTDTQYF. Supplemented by reference TRBV2 and TRBJ2-3, the full variable domain reads EPEVTQTPSHQVTQMGQEVILRCVPISNHLYFYWYRQILGQKVEFLVSFYNNEISEKSEIFDDQFSVERPDGSNFTLKIRSTKLEDSAMYFCASQLAGVTDTQYFGPGTRLTVL.

This clonotype showed up many times. V usage is TRBV12-3 or TRBV12-4 and J usage is TRBJ2-7; 8 bases align to TRBD2. V was pared by 3 bases and J by 3 bases, with 10 bases of the junction left unmatched. The CDR3 has 16 residues. The DNA of the CDR3 is TGTGCCAGCAGTTTCAGGACGGGGGGGCTGGGCTACGAGCAGTACTTC. As protein: CASSFRTGGLGYEQYF.

The chain combines TRBV28 with TRBJ1-4; D is perhaps TRBD1 (5 bases). V lost 2 bases and J lost 8, with 9 bases in between. This CDR3 has 13 amino acids. The germline V gene encodes CDR1 MDHEN and CDR2 SYDVKM. The CDR3 reads CASSLPGWEKLFF. The CDR3 nucleotides read TGTGCCAGCAGTTTACCAGGGTGGGAAAAACTGTTTTTT.

There are many counts of this clonotype. This chain links TRBV5-5 with TRBJ2-2; 8 positions agree with TRBD1. The germline V gene encodes CDR1 SGHKS and CDR2 YYEKEE (reference sequence). The CDR3 is 15 residues long. V trimming: 4 bases; J trimming: 4 bases; junction bases outside the gene matches: 6. CDR3 residues: CASSPDRASTGELFF. The CDR3 nucleotides read TGTGCCAGCAGCCCGGACAGGGCGAGCACCGGGGAGCTGTTTTTT.

This clonotype was found a few times. The rearrangement links TRBV6-4 to TRBJ2-3, with 8 bases matching TRBD2. The CDR3 has 14 amino acids. Germline loops: CDR1 MRHNA, CDR2 SNTAGT. Germline trimming cut 7 bases from V and 4 bases from J; bases unmatched to any gene: 7. The CDR3: CASKIEAGADTQYF. CDR3 DNA sequence: TGTGCCAGCAAAATAGAAGCGGGAGCAGATACGCAGTATTTT.

This clonotype has a count of ten or more. V gene TRBV12-3 or TRBV12-4 combines with J gene TRBJ2-2; D gene unclear. Trimming stripped 3 bases from V and 1 base from J, with 12 bases between. The CDR3 is 16 amino acids. Here the CDR3 DNA reads TGTGCCAGCAGTTTTTGGACGAGAGGGAACACCGGGGAGCTGTTTTTT. Translating gives CASSFWTRGNTGELFF.